One T cell receptor beta chain is described in this entry. This sample was taken from a study of blood T cell repertoires in COVID-19. The wider study: There were acute and convalescent COVID-19 samples, and they came from the United States, Italy and Spain. T cells, B-cell-depleted T cells, or PBMCs provided the cDNA or gDNA that served as material.

Germline lookup yields CDR1 MNHEY and CDR2 SVGAGI. The CDR3 is made up of 13 amino acids. The V gene lost 4 bases and the J gene lost 3 bases, with 8 bases spanning the gap. Here immunoSEQ multiplex PCR was the method, and the copy in TCRdb shows in-frame clones only, minus some. The profile shows some 80,000 clones, roughly nine tenths of them singletons. The chain carries TRBV6-5 and TRBJ2-3; D not certain. The sequence was obtained from a human donor in a cohort sampled during active COVID-19. The specimen sequenced was peripheral blood. The CDR3 is CASSFYGTDTQYF. The CDR3 DNA sequence: TGTGCCAGCAGTTTTTACGGGACAGATACGCAGTATTTT.